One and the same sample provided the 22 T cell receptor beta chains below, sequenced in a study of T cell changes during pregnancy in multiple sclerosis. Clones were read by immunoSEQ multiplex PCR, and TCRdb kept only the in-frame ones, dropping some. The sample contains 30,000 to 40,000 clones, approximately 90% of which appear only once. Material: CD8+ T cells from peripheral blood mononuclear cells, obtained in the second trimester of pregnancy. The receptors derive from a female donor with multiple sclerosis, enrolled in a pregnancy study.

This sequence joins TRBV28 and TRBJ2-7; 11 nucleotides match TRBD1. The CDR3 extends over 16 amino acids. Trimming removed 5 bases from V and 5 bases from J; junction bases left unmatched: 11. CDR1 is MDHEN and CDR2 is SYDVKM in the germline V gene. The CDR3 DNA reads TGTGCCAGCAGTCCCAGGGACAGGGGGGTTTCGAACGAGCAGTACTTC. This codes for CASSPRDRGVSNEQYF.

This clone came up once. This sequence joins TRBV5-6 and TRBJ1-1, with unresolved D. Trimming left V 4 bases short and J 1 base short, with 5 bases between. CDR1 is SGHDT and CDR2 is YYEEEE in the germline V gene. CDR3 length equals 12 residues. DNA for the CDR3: TGTGCCAGCAGCATAGCGAACACTGAAGCTTTCTTT. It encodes CASSIANTEAFF.

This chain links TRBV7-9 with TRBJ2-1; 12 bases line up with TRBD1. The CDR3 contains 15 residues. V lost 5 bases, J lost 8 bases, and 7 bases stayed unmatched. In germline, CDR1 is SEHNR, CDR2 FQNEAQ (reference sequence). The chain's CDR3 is CASSPTGTGGYEQFF. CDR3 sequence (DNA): TGTGCCAGCAGCCCAACCGGGACAGGGGGCTATGAGCAGTTCTTC. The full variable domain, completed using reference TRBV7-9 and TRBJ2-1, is DTGVSQNPRHKITKRGQNVTFRCDPISEHNRLYWYRQTLGQGPEFLTYFQNEAQLEKSRLLSDRFSAERPKGSFSTLEIQRTEQGDSAMYLCASSPTGTGGYEQFFGPGTRLTVL.

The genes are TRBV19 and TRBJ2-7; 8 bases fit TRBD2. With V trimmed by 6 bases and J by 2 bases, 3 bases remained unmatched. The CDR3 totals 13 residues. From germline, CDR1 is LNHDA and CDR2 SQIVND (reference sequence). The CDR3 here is CASRTSETYEQYF. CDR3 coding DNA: TGTGCCAGTAGGACTAGCGAGACCTACGAGCAGTACTTC.

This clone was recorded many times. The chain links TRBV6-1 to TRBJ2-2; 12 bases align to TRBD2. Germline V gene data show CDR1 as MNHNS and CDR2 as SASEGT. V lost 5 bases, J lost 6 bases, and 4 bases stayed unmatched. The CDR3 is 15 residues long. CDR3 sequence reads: CASSLTSGSAGELFF. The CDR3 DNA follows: TGTGCCAGCAGTCTGACTAGCGGGAGTGCCGGGGAGCTGTTTTTT.

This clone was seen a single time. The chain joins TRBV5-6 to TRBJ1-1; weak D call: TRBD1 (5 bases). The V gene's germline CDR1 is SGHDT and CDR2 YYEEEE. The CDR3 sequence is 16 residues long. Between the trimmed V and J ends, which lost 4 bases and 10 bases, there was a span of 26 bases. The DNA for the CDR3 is TGTGCCAGCAGCACCGCCCCGAGGACACTCCATGGCATAGCTTTCTTT. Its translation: CASSTAPRTLHGIAFF. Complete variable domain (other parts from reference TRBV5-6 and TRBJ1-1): DAGVTQSPTHLIKTRGQQVTLRCSPKSGHDTVSWYQQALGQGPQFIFQYYEEEERQRGNFPDRFSGHQFPNYSSELNVNALLLGDSALYLCASSTAPRTLHGIAFFGQGTRLTVV.

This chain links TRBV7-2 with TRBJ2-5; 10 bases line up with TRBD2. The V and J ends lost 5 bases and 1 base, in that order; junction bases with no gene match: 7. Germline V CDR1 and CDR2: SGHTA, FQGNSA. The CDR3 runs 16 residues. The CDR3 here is CASSRGPSGSQETQYF. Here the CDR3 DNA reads TGTGCCAGCAGCCGCGGGCCTAGCGGGAGCCAAGAGACCCAGTACTTC.

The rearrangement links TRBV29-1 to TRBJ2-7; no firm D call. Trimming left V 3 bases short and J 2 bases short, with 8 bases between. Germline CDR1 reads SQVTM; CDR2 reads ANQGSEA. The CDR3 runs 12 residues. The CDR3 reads CSVEAGTYEQYF. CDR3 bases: TGCAGCGTTGAGGCAGGAACCTACGAGCAGTACTTC.

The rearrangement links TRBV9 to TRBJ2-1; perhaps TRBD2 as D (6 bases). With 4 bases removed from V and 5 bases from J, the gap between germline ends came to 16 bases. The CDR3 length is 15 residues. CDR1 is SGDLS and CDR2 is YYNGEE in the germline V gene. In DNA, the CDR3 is TGTGCCAGCAGCACAGGCGGGATGGGTGACAATGAGCAGTTCTTC. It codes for CASSTGGMGDNEQFF. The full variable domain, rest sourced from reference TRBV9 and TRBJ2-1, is DSGVTQTPKHLITATGQRVTLRCSPRSGDLSVYWYQQSLDQGLQFLIQYYNGEERAKGNILERFSAQQFPDLHSELNLSSLELGDSALYFCASSTGGMGDNEQFFGPGTRLTVL.

The CDR3 coding sequence is TGCGCCAGCAGCCAAGAGGCGGACAGGGCGATCGGGGAGCTGTTTTTT. This sequence encodes CASSQEADRAIGELFF. The rearrangement links TRBV4-1 to TRBJ2-2; 8 bases line up with TRBD1. The CDR3 has 16 amino acids. J gave up 7 bases and V 0 bases, and 7 bases lay outside the gene matches. Germline-derived CDR1 and CDR2 are MGHRA and YSYEKL.

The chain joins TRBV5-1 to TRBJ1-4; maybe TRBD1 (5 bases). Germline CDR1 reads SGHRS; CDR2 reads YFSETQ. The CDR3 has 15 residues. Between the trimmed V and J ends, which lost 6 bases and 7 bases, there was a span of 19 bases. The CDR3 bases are TGCGCCAGCACCGAGCGGGGGGACCCCCGTGAAAAACTGTTTTTT. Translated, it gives CASTERGDPREKLFF.

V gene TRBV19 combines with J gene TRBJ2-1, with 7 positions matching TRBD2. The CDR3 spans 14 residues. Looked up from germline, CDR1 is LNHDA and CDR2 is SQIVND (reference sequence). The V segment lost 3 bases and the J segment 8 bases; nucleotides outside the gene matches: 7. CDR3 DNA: TGTGCCAGTAGTATGCGGGAGACTAGTTATGAGCAGTTCTTC. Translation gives CASSMRETSYEQFF. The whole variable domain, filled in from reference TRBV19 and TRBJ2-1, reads DGGITQSPKYLFRKEGQNVTLSCEQNLNHDAMYWYRQDPGQGLRLIYYSQIVNDFQKGDIAEGYSVSREKKESFPLTVTSAQKNPTAFYLCASSMRETSYEQFFGPGTRLTVL.

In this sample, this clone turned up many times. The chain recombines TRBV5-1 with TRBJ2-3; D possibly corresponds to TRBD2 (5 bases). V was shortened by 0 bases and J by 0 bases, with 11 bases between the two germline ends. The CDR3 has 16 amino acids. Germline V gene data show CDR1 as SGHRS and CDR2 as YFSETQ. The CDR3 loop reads CASSLGAETSTDTQYF. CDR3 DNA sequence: TGCGCCAGCAGCTTGGGAGCGGAGACTAGCACAGATACGCAGTATTTT.

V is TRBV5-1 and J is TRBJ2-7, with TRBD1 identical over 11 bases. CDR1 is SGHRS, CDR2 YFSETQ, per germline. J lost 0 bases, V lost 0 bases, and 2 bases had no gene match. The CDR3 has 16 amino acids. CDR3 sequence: CASSLAGTGGSYEQYF. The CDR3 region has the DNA TGCGCCAGCAGCTTGGCCGGGACAGGGGGCTCCTACGAGCAGTACTTC. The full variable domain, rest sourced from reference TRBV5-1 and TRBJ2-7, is KAGVTQTPRYLIKTRGQQVTLSCSPISGHRSVSWYQQTPGQGLQFLFEYFSETQRNKGNFPGRFSGRQFSNSRSEMNVSTLELGDSALYLCASSLAGTGGSYEQYFGPGTRLTVT.

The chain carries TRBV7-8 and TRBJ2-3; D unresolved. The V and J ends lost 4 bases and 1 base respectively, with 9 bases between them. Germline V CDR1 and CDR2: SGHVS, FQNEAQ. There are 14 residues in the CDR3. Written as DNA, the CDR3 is TGTGCCAGCAGCTCCAGCGCGCGCACAGATACGCAGTATTTT. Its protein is CASSSSARTDTQYF. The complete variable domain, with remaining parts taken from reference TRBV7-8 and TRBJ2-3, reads GAGVSQSPRYKVAKRGQDVALRCDPISGHVSLFWYQQALGQGPEFLTYFQNEAQLDKSGLPSDRFFAERPEGSVSTLKIQRTQQEDSAVYLCASSSSARTDTQYFGPGTRLTVL.

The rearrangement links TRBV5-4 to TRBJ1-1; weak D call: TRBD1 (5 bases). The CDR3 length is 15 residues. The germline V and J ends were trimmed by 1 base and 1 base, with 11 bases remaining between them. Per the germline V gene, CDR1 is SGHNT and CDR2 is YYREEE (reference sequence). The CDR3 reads CASSLRGGPNTEAFF. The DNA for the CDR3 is TGTGCCAGCAGCTTGAGGGGAGGCCCGAACACTGAAGCTTTCTTT.

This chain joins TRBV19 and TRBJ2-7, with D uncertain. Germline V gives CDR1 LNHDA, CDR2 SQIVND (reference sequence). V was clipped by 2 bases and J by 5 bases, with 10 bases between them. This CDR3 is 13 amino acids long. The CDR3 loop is CASSISAVHEQYF. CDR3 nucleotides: TGTGCCAGTAGTATAAGTGCGGTCCACGAGCAGTACTTC.

The DNA of the CDR3 is TGCGCCAGCAGCTTGTTGGGGGGGACCTACGAGCAGTACTTC. Its protein is CASSLLGGTYEQYF. This chain connects TRBV5-1 to TRBJ2-7; 7 bases match TRBD2. V shed 1 base and J 2 bases; nucleotides not matched to a gene: 3. This CDR3 has 14 amino acids. Germline V gives CDR1 SGHRS, CDR2 YFSETQ.

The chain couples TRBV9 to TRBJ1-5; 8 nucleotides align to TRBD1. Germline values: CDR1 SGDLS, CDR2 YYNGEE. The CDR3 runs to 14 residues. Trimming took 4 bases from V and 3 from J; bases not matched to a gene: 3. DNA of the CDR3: TGTGCCAGCAGCCGGACAGGGATCAATCAGCCCCAGCATTTT. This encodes CASSRTGINQPQHF.

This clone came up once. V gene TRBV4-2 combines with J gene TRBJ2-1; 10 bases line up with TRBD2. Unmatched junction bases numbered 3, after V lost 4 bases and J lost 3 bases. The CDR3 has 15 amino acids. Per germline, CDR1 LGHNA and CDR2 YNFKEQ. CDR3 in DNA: TGTGCCAGCAGCCCCGGACTAGCGGACTACAATGAGCAGTTCTTC. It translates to CASSPGLADYNEQFF.

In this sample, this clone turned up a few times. The CDR3 region has the DNA TGTGCCAGCAGTGACTCTAGCGGTGACACAGATACGCAGTATTTT. Translation gives CASSDSSGDTDTQYF. V is TRBV6-4 and J is TRBJ2-3, with D perhaps TRBD2 (6 bases). Trimming took 0 bases from V and 2 from J, leaving 9 bases between them. The CDR3 sequence is 15 residues long. Germline CDR1 and CDR2: MRHNA and SNTAGT.

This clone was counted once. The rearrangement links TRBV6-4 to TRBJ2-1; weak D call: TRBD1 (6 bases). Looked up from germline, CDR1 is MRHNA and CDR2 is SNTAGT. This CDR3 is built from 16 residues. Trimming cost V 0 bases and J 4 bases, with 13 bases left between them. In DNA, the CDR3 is TGTGCCAGCAGTGACTCATGGACAGTCAGTTACAATGAGCAGTTCTTC. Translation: CASSDSWTVSYNEQFF.